This T cell receptor beta chain was profiled in a study of blood T cells in healthy people across ages. A J-beta primer mix and a sample-barcoded 5' primer were used in a second PCR of roughly 6 to 12 cycles. Via MiXCR, TCRdb re-called the 5' RACE reads, giving one row per CDR3 protein. The sample holds approximately 800,000 distinct CDR3 sequences, around two thirds seen once. The V end was cut by 6 bases, the J end by 1 base, with 9 bases between. Looked up from germline, CDR1 is MNHNY and CDR2 is SVGAGI (reference sequence). The CDR3 has 14 residues. Sequencing was done on a sample of blood. The clonotype originates from a man in his thirties or forties in good health. The chain employs TRBV6-6 and TRBJ2-2; the D is unclear. The CDR3 here is CASRYRQNTGELFF. For the CDR3, the DNA is TGTGCCAGCAGGTACCGACAGAACACCGGGGAGCTGTTTTTT.